This entry is about one T cell receptor beta chain. What was amplified from RNA transcripts were TCR beta CDR3 regions. The HTBI primer set served for first-round RT-PCR of the TCR CDR3. TCRdb reprocessed the multiplex PCR reads with MiXCR, giving one entry per CDR3 protein. The table has about 180,000 distinct CDR3 sequences, about 15% seen once. The data were taken from a study of T cells in Graves' hyperthyroidism and ophthalmopathy. V was pared by 3 bases and J by 1 base, with 8 bases between. The CDR3 consists of 14 residues. Germline CDR1 and CDR2: SGHRS and YFSETQ. The clonotype originates from a woman in her forties or fifties with Graves' hyperthyroidism. Sequencing input: blood. The chain uses TRBV5-1 and TRBJ1-3; D unresolved. The CDR3 sequence: CASSSEASGNTIYF. The CDR3 bases are TGCGCCAGCAGCTCCGAAGCTTCTGGAAACACCATATATTTT.